This record covers a single T cell receptor beta chain. The data were obtained in a study of blood T cell repertoires in COVID-19. Study-level information: Acute and convalescent COVID-19 specimens originated in the United States, Italy and Spain. T cells, B-cell-depleted T cells, or PBMCs supplied cDNA or gDNA.

Germline CDR1 is SGHVS and CDR2 is FQNEAQ. The length of the CDR3 is 13 residues. Trimming removed 1 base at V and 3 bases at J, with 6 bases between. Per the original data handling: Using reference gene primer amplification, nucleated cell counts were estimated. Clones were sequenced by immunoSEQ multiplex PCR, and TCRdb holds only the in-frame ones, with some missing. V and J calls and clone size are copied from that table; D and trimming were computed from the DNA. The sample has roughly 200,000 clones, more than 70% seen once; the top ten hold about 1.6%. The sample comprised peripheral blood. The sequence derives from a young man with active or convalescent COVID-19. The V gene is TRBV7-8, the J gene TRBJ1-1; no reliable D call. The DNA for the CDR3 is TGTGCCAGCAGCTTAGAGAGGGACACTGAAGCTTTCTTT. Translated, it gives CASSLERDTEAFF.